Listed here are 16 T cell receptor beta chains from one sample, sequenced in a study of blood T cells in healthy people across ages. A second PCR, run for about 7 to 11 cycles, used a sample-barcoded 5' primer plus a J-beta primer mix. MiXCR, applied by TCRdb to the 5' RACE reads, yields one record per CDR3 protein. The sample carries 850,000 to 950,000 distinct CDR3 sequences, 29% recorded once. The sample consisted of blood. The origin of the receptors is a woman of 80 years or more in good health.

The genes are TRBV7-2 and TRBJ1-4; D is uncertain. V was shortened by 2 bases and J by 4 bases, with 2 bases between the two germline ends. Germline CDR1 is SGHTA and CDR2 is FQGNSA. This CDR3 has 12 residues. The chain's CDR3 is CASSLHNEKLFF. In DNA form, the CDR3 reads TGTGCCAGCAGCTTACATAATGAAAAACTGTTTTTT. Based on the CDR3 plus reference TRBV7-2 and TRBJ1-4, the full variable domain is GAGVSQSPSNKVTEKGKDVELRCDPISGHTALYWYRQSLGQGLEFLIYFQGNSAPDKSGLPSDRFSAERTGGSVSTLTIQRTQQEDSAVYLCASSLHNEKLFFGSGTQLSVL.

This clonotype was found many times. V is TRBV4-3 and J is TRBJ2-1; 8 positions match TRBD1. This CDR3 region has 16 residues. The germline gives CDR1 LGHNA, CDR2 YSLEER. V trimming: 1 base; J trimming: 4 bases; junction bases outside the gene matches: 6. CDR3 loop: CASSQGQDRVYNEQFF. DNA for the CDR3: TGCGCCAGCAGCCAAGGCCAGGACAGGGTGTACAATGAGCAGTTCTTC.

V usage is TRBV7-2 and J usage is TRBJ1-3; D unclear. The CDR3 spans 14 residues. Germline V gene data show CDR1 as SGHTA and CDR2 as FQGNSA. The V gene lost 3 bases and the J gene lost 2 bases, with 8 bases spanning the gap. The CDR3 loop reads CASSLWGAGNTIYF. CDR3 sequence (DNA): TGTGCCAGCAGCTTGTGGGGAGCTGGAAACACCATATATTTT.

This clonotype has more than one count but fewer than ten. The V call is TRBV20-1, the J call TRBJ1-2, with TRBD1 matching 8 bases. J was trimmed by 6 bases and V by 3 bases; bases with no gene match: 15. Germline CDR1 and CDR2: DFQATT and SNEGSKA (reference sequence). The CDR3 loop spans 16 amino acids. CDR3 amino acids: CSARKVKDRVLDGYTF. The DNA for the CDR3 is TGCAGTGCTAGGAAGGTGAAGGACAGGGTATTGGATGGCTACACCTTC.

The chain is built from TRBV12-3 or TRBV12-4 and TRBJ2-2, with TRBD2 matching 9 bases. This CDR3 is 15 amino acids long. With 2 bases clipped from V and 7 bases from J, the junction kept 5 bases outside the gene matches. CDR3 residues: CASSLRLAGLGELFF. CDR3 coding DNA: TGTGCCAGCAGTTTACGGCTAGCGGGACTCGGGGAGCTGTTTTTT.

The chain links TRBV7-8 to TRBJ2-6, with 8 bases fitting TRBD1. The V gene's germline CDR1 is SGHVS and CDR2 FQNEAQ. The CDR3 is made up of 16 amino acids. V was clipped by 5 bases and J by 1 base; unmatched bases: 4. CDR3 sequence reads: CASSAYRGSGANVLTF. The CDR3 DNA reads TGTGCCAGCAGCGCATACAGGGGGTCTGGGGCCAACGTCCTGACTTTC.

There are many counts of this clonotype. The junction departs from the called germline gene at one end, perhaps through a read error. The chain couples TRBV7-6 to TRBJ2-5; TRBD2 agrees at 8 bases. From germline, CDR1 is SGHVS and CDR2 FNYEAQ. The CDR3 covers 13 residues. The CDR3 nucleotides are TGTGCTAGCAGCTTAGCGGGGCTGGAGACCCAGTACTTC. This gives the protein CASSLAGLETQYF.

The chain links TRBV2 to TRBJ1-5; TRBD1 matches at 10 bases. Germline values: CDR1 SNHLY, CDR2 FYNNEI. Trimming removed 5 bases from V and 5 bases from J; junction bases left unmatched: 3. The CDR3 loop spans 14 amino acids. The CDR3 DNA reads TGTGCCAGCAGTAGGGACAGGGGAGATCAGCCCCAGCATTTT. Translating gives CASSRDRGDQPQHF.

This clonotype was observed many times. This sequence joins TRBV30 and TRBJ2-1, with a possible D match to TRBD2 (7 bases). The germline V gene encodes CDR1 GTSNPN and CDR2 SVGIG (reference sequence). CDR3 length: 14 amino acids. V dropped 5 bases and J dropped 6 bases, with 17 bases sitting between them. CDR3 amino acids: CAWSGGGAFNEQFF. The CDR3 coding sequence is TGTGCCTGGTCAGGTGGGGGGGCATTCAATGAGCAGTTCTTC.

A few counts support this clonotype. This may arise from a read error, as a much more abundant clone is one base away. The chain carries TRBV6-2 or TRBV6-3 and TRBJ2-7; the D gene is possibly TRBD2 (7 bases). Germline V lookup: CDR1 MNHEY, CDR2 SVGEGT. This CDR3 spans 15 amino acids. The CDR3 coding sequence is TGTGCCAGCAGTTACTCAACGGGGGGCTGGTACGAGCAGTGCTTC. As protein: CASSYSTGGWYEQCF.

This clonotype was picked up many times. The gene calls are TRBV3-1 and TRBJ2-3, with 9 bases matching TRBD2. CDR1 is LGHDT, CDR2 YNNKEL, per germline (reference sequence). There are 15 residues in the CDR3. V lost 0 bases and J lost 4; bases outside the gene matches: 2. The CDR3 is CASSQEGLAPDTQYF. The CDR3 nucleotides are TGTGCCAGCAGCCAAGAGGGACTAGCCCCAGATACGCAGTATTTT.

The V call is TRBV28, the J call TRBJ1-2; D unresolved. Trimming took off 4 bases at V and 0 bases at J, with 12 bases between the two ends. Germline lookup yields CDR1 MDHEN and CDR2 SYDVKM. There are 15 residues in the CDR3. The CDR3, as DNA: TGTGCCAGCAGTTATATGGGGATAACTAACTATGGCTACACCTTC. It specifies CASSYMGITNYGYTF.

Many counts were recorded for this clonotype. The gene calls are TRBV4-1 and TRBJ2-3, with a possible D match to TRBD1 (6 bases). Deletions cut 6 bases from V and 5 bases from J, with 15 bases between. Germline V gene data show CDR1 as MGHRA and CDR2 as YSYEKL. This CDR3 is built from 14 residues. The CDR3 coding sequence is TGCGCCAGCAGTGGCAGGGAAGGGGGAGATACGCAGTATTTT. This translates into CASSGREGGDTQYF.

The genes are TRBV20-1 and TRBJ1-2; D perhaps matches TRBD1 (5 bases). Germline V lookup: CDR1 DFQATT, CDR2 SNEGSKA (reference sequence). This CDR3 has 13 residues. Trimming removed 0 bases at V and 6 bases at J, with 11 bases between. CDR3 sequence: CSARDLGDHGYTF. CDR3 sequence (DNA): TGCAGTGCTAGAGATTTGGGGGACCATGGCTACACCTTC.

The chain couples TRBV19 to TRBJ2-5; possibly TRBD2 for D (5 bases). CDR1 LNHDA and CDR2 SQIVND come from the germline V gene (reference sequence). V gave up 3 bases and J gave up 2 bases, with 7 bases separating them. The CDR3 runs to 13 residues. CDR3 sequence: CASSIGVQETQYF. The CDR3 nucleotides read TGTGCCAGTAGTATCGGGGTGCAAGAGACCCAGTACTTC.

This clonotype was recorded at least ten times. The chain recombines TRBV7-2 with TRBJ1-6, with a possible D match to TRBD1 (5 bases). The CDR3 has 16 residues. Germline values: CDR1 SGHTA, CDR2 FQGNSA. V dropped 2 bases and J dropped 4 bases, with 12 bases sitting between them. CDR3 sequence: CASSLFQGPYNSPLHF. CDR3 in DNA: TGTGCCAGCAGCTTATTCCAGGGACCATATAATTCACCCCTCCACTTT.